This T cell receptor (beta chain) was sequenced in a study of cytomegalovirus exposure and HLA in healthy donors. Across the whole study: Among the approximately 400 donors who were genotyped, roughly 86% fell in the genetic ancestry cluster that is associated with self-reported Caucasian donors.

Findings and limits, study-wide: The classifier, whose performance was assessed in both the original and validation cohorts, reportedly diagnosed cytomegalovirus status with high specificity and sensitivity. Later analysis revealed greater clonal expansion in HLA-associated TCR beta chains than in equally common others. TCR beta V segments were, for the most part, productive about 87% or about 30% of the time in an earlier analysis.

The CDR3 runs 15 residues. Trimming stripped 6 bases from V and 7 bases from J, with 18 bases between. Germline V gene lookup returns CDR1 MNHNS and CDR2 SASEGT. Only a few counts were recorded for this clone. What it binds is not known. Both 60 Vbeta primers and 13 Jbeta primers went into the PCR. Clones were sequenced by immunoSEQ multiplex PCR, and TCRdb holds only the in-frame ones, with some missing. This table has about 270,000 clones, about 66% appearing once. V and J are TRBV6-1 and TRBJ1-4; D possibly corresponds to TRBD1 (6 bases). This sequence originates from a female donor in good health and CMV-seronegative. Specimen: PBMCs. CDR3 sequence: CASSPRGALGEKLFF. DNA of the CDR3: TGTGCCAGCAGCCCGCGGGGGGCGCTGGGTGAAAAACTGTTTTTT.